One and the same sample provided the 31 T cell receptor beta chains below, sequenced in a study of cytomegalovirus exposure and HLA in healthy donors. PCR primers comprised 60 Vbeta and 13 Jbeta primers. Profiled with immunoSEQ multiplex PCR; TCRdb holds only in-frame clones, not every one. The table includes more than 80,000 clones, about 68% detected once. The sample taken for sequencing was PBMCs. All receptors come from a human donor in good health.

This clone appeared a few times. The CDR3 reads CASGRGGGSPFEQYF. In DNA, the CDR3 is TGTGCCAGCGGGCGGGGCGGGGGGTCTCCCTTCGAGCAGTATTTT. The chain links TRBV6-5 to TRBJ2-3, with TRBD2 identical over 8 bases. Trimming took 8 bases from V and 11 from J; bases not matched to a gene: 18. The CDR3 spans 15 residues. CDR1 is MNHEY, CDR2 SVGAGI, per germline.

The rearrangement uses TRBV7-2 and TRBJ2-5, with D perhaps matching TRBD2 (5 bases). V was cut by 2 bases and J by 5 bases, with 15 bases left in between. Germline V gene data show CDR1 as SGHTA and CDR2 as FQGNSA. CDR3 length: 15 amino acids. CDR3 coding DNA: TGTGCCAGCAGCTTATATGAGGGTCTAGTTGAGACCCAGTACTTC. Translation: CASSLYEGLVETQYF.

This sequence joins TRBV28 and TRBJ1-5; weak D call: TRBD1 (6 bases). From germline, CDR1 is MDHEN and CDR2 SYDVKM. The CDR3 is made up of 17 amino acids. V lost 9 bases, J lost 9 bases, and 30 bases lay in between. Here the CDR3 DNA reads TGTGCCAGTCATAACAGGGCAACCCCACTATTAGATAGGCCCCAGCATTTT. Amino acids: CASHNRATPLLDRPQHF.

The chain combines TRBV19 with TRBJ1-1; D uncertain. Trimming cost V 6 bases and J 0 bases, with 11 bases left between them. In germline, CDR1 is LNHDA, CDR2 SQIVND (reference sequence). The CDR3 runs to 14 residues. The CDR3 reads CASSPSHMNTEAFF. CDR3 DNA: TGTGCCAGTAGCCCGTCCCACATGAACACTGAAGCTTTCTTT.

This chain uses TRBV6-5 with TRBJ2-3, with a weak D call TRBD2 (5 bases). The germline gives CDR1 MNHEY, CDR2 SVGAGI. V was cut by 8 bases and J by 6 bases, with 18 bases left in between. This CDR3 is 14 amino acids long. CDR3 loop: CASSPRTGRDTQYF. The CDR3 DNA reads TGTGCCAGCTCCCCCAGGACGGGAAGGGATACGCAGTATTTT.

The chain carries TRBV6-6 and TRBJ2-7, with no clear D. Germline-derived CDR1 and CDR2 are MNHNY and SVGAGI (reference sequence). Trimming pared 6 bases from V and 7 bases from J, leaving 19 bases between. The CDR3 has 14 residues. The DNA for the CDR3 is TGTGCCAGCAGACAATCTGGGCCCCGTTGGGAGCAGTACTTC. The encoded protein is CASRQSGPRWEQYF.

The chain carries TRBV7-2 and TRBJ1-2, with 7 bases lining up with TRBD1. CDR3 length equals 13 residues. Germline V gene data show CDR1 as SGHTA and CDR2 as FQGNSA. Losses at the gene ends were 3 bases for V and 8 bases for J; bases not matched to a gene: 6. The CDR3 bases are TGTGCCAGCAGCTTTACCTGGGACAGCGGCTACACCTTC. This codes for CASSFTWDSGYTF.

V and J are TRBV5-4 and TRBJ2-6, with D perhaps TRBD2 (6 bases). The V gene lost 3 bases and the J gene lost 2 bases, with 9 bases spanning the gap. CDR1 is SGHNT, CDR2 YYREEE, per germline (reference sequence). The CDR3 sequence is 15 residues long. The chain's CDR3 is CASSSPGAGANVLTF. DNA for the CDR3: TGTGCCAGCAGCTCCCCGGGAGCTGGGGCCAACGTCCTGACTTTC. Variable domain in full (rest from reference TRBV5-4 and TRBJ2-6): ETGVTQSPTHLIKTRGQQVTLRCSSQSGHNTVSWYQQALGQGPQFIFQYYREEENGRGNFPPRFSGLQFPNYSSELNVNALELDDSALYLCASSSPGAGANVLTFGAGSRLTVL.

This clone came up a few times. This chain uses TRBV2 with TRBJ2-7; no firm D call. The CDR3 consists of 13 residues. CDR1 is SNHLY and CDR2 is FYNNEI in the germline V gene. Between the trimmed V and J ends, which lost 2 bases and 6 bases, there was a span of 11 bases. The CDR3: CASSEMLRSEQYF. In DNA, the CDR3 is TGTGCCAGCAGTGAAATGCTGAGGAGCGAGCAGTACTTC.

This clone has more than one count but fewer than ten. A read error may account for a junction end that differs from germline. The CDR3 sequence: CASSLILVDTEAFF. CDR3 nucleotide sequence: TGTGCCAGCAGCTTGATTCTGGTAGATACTGAAGCTTTCTTT. The chain links TRBV5-3 to TRBJ1-1; D unclear. TRBV5-3 is marked as an open reading frame, function uncertain. The CDR3 length is 14 residues.

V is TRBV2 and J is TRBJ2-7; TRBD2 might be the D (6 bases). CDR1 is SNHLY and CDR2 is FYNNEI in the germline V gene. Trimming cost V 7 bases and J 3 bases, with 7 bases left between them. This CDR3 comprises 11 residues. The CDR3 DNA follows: TGTGCCAGCATGGGGGGCTACGAGCAGTACTTC. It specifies CASMGGYEQYF. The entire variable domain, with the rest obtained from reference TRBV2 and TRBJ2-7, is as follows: EPEVTQTPSHQVTQMGQEVILRCVPISNHLYFYWYRQILGQKVEFLVSFYNNEISEKSEIFDDQFSVERPDGSNFTLKIRSTKLEDSAMYFCASMGGYEQYFGPGTRLTVT.

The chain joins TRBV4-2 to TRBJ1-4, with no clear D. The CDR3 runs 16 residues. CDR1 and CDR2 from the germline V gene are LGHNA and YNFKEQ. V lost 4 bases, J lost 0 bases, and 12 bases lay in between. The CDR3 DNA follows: TGTGCCAGCAGCCCAGTCGGGAGGGCAACTAATGAAAAACTGTTTTTT. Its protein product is CASSPVGRATNEKLFF.

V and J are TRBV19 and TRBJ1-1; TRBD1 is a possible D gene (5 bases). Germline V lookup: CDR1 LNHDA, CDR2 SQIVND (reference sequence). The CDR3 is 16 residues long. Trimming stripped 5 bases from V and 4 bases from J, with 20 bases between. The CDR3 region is CASSAILSLGVTEAFF. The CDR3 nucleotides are TGTGCCAGTAGTGCTATACTGTCTTTAGGGGTCACTGAAGCTTTCTTT.

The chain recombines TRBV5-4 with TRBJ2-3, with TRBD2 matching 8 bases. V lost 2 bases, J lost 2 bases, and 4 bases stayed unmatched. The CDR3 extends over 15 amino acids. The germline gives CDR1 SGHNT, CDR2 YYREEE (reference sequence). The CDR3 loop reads CASSFSGGATDTQYF. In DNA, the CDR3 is TGTGCCAGCAGCTTCTCCGGGGGGGCCACAGATACGCAGTATTTT. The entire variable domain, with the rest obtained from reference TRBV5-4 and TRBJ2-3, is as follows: ETGVTQSPTHLIKTRGQQVTLRCSSQSGHNTVSWYQQALGQGPQFIFQYYREEENGRGNFPPRFSGLQFPNYSSELNVNALELDDSALYLCASSFSGGATDTQYFGPGTRLTVL.

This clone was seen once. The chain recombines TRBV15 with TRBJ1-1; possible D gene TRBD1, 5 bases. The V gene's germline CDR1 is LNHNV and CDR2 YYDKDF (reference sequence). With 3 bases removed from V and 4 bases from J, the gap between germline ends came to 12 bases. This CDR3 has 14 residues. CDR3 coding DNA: TGTGCCACCAGCAGCGAATTGGGGGGCACTGAAGCTTTCTTT. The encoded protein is CATSSELGGTEAFF.

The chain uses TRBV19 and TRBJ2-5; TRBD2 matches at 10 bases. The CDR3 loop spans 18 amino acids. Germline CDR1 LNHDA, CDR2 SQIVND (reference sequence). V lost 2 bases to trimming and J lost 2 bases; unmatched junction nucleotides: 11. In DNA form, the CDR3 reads TGTGCCAGTAGTATAAGAACTAGCGGGGCGTTGATACAAGAGACCCAGTACTTC. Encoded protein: CASSIRTSGALIQETQYF.

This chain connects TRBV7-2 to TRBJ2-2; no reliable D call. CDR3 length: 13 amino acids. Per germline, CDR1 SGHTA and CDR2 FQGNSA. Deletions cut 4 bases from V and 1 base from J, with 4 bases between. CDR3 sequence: CASSSENTGELFF. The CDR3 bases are TGTGCCAGCAGCTCAGAGAACACCGGGGAGCTGTTTTTT. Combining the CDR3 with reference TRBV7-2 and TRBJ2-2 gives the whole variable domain GAGVSQSPSNKVTEKGKDVELRCDPISGHTALYWYRQSLGQGLEFLIYFQGNSAPDKSGLPSDRFSAERTGGSVSTLTIQRTQQEDSAVYLCASSSENTGELFFGEGSRLTVL.

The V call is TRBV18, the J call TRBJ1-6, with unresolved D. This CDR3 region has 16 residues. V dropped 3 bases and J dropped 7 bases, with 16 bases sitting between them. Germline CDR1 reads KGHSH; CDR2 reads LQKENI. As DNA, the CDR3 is TGTGCCAGCTCACCTGCTGGTGCGGGCGAAAATTCACCCCTCCACTTT. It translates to CASSPAGAGENSPLHF.

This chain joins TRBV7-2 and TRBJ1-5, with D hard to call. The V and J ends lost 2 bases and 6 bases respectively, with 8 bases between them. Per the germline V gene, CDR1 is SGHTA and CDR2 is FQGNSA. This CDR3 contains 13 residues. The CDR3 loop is CASSLTPGQPQHF. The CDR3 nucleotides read TGTGCCAGCAGCTTAACCCCCGGTCAGCCCCAGCATTTT.

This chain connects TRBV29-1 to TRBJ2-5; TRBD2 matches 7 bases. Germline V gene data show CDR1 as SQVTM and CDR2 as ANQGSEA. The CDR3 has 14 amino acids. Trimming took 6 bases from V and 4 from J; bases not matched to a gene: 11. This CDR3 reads CSVIRLALRETQYF. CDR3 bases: TGCAGCGTGATTAGACTAGCTCTCCGAGAGACCCAGTACTTC.

CDR3 protein: CASSLVGGGDTQYF. The CDR3 DNA reads as TGCGCCAGCAGCTTGGTAGGGGGCGGAGATACGCAGTATTTT. V gene TRBV5-1 combines with J gene TRBJ2-3; 7 nucleotides agree with TRBD1. The V gene's germline CDR1 is SGHRS and CDR2 YFSETQ. Trimming at V came to 0 bases and at J to 5 bases, leaving 3 bases not matched to a gene. CDR3 size: 14 residues.

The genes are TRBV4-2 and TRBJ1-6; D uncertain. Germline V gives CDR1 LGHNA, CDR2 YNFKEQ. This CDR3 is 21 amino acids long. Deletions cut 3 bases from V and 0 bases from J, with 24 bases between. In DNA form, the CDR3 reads TGTGCCAGCAGCCACTGGGTCGGGAAGACTACGAAGAGCTCCTATAATTCACCCCTCCACTTT. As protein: CASSHWVGKTTKSSYNSPLHF.

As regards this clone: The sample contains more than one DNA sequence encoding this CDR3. The chain's CDR3 is CASRTGRNYGYTF. In DNA, the CDR3 is TGTGCCAGCAGGACAGGGAGGAACTATGGCTACACCTTC. The V call is TRBV6-5, the J call TRBJ1-2, with 7 bases lining up with TRBD1. Trimming took 6 bases from V and 2 from J; bases not matched to a gene: 3. CDR1 and CDR2 from the germline V gene are MNHEY and SVGAGI. The CDR3 extends over 13 amino acids.

The CDR3 region has the DNA TGCGCCAGCAGCTTGGGCATAGCGGGGGAGGAGACCCAGTACTTC. Protein product: CASSLGIAGEETQYF. The chain has TRBV5-1 and TRBJ2-5, with 9 positions matching TRBD2. The ends lost 0 bases at V and 5 bases at J; junction bases unmatched: 5. This CDR3 contains 15 residues. Germline values: CDR1 SGHRS, CDR2 YFSETQ. Full variable domain (missing parts from reference TRBV5-1 and TRBJ2-5): KAGVTQTPRYLIKTRGQQVTLSCSPISGHRSVSWYQQTPGQGLQFLFEYFSETQRNKGNFPGRFSGRQFSNSRSEMNVSTLELGDSALYLCASSLGIAGEETQYFGPGTRLLVL.

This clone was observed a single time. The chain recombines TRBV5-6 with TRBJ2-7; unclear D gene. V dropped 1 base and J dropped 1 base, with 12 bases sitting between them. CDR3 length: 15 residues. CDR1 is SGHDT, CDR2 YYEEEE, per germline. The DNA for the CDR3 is TGTGCCAGCAGCTTGATCGGCCGGGTTTCCTACGAGCAGTACTTC. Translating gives CASSLIGRVSYEQYF.

CDR3 loop: CASRGTVHGEQYF. The CDR3 nucleotides are TGTGCCAGCAGAGGGACAGTCCACGGGGAGCAGTACTTC. V usage is TRBV4-2 and J usage is TRBJ2-7; 7 bases are shared with TRBD1. V trimming: 6 bases; J trimming: 7 bases; junction bases outside the gene matches: 9. The CDR3 is 13 residues long. Germline CDR1 is LGHNA and CDR2 is YNFKEQ.

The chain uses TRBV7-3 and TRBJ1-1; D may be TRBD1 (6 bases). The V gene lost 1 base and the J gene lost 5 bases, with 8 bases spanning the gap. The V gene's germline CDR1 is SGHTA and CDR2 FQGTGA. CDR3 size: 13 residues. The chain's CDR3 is CASSLRDTTEAFF. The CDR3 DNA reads TGTGCCAGCAGCTTAAGGGACACAACTGAAGCTTTCTTT.

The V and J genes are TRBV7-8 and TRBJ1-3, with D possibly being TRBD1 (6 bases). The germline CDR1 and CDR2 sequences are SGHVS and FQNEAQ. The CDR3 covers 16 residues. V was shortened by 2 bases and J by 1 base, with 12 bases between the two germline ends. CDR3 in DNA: TGTGCCAGCAGCTTAAGCGGGGGGCAGTCTGGAAACACCATATATTTT. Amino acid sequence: CASSLSGGQSGNTIYF.

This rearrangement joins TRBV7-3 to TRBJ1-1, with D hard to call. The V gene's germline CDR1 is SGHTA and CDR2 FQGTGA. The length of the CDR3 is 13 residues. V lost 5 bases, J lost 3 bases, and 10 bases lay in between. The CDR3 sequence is CASSRSPDTEAFF. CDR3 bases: TGTGCCAGCAGCAGAAGTCCGGACACTGAAGCTTTCTTT.

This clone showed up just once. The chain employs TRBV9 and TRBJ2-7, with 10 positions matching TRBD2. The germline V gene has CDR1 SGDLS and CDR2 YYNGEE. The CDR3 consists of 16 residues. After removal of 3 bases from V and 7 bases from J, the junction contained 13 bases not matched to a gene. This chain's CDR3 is CASSAHASGGAREQYF. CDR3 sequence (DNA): TGTGCCAGCAGCGCCCATGCGAGCGGGGGGGCGAGAGAGCAGTACTTC.

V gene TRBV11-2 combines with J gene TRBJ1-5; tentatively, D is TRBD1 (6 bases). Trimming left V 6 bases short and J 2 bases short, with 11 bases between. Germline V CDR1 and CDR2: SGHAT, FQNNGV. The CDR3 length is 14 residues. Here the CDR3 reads CASSFSGGNQPQHF. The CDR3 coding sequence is TGTGCCAGCAGTTTTTCAGGGGGCAATCAGCCCCAGCATTTT.